The present T cell receptor (beta chain) was sequenced within a study of post-analysis software for immune sequencing data (dated by TCRdb to about 2015). Background on the whole study: The recorded disease courses included relapsing-remitting, secondary progressive and progressive-relapsing multiple sclerosis, and some patients had no subtype annotation. A subset of samples was prepared in parallel using single-end sample barcoding, then pooled and co-amplified after Illumina adapter ligation. Patient repertoires were compared against around twelve previously published healthy control repertoires from donors aged roughly 6 to 28 years.

This clonotype turned up a few times. Its antigen is not yet known. The input lacks base qualities; no much larger clone sits a single base away. Libraries were constructed by PCR. Instrument on record: Illumina HiSeq 2500. To reduce PCR and sequencing biases, unique molecular identifiers were incorporated into the TCR beta cDNA libraries. Some 500,000 cDNA molecules were obtained per 1 to 10 million input T cells, so each molecule approximated one T cell. The patient libraries were prepared and sequenced with the same protocol used for the earlier healthy control dataset. Within a given batch, samples were prepared together, multiplexed and sequenced on the same HiSeq lane. The source study handled its data this way. Raw barcoded reads were processed with MIGEC, discarding single-read molecular identifier groups before consensus assembly and CDR3 extraction. VDJtools was used for post-analysis of the clonotype tables, with diversity normalized by down-sampling every dataset to the smallest sample size. To correct batch-related cross-sample contamination, repertoire overlap clustering matched CDR3 amino acid sequences but not nucleotide sequences. Through fastp at Q25 and MiXCR, TCRdb rebuilt clones from the public reads, retaining in-frame beta chains. Each record represents a unique CDR3 protein, reported with the most common genes and DNA among its rows. TCRdb's processing, not the authors', yielded these V and J calls. The sample profile shows about 770,000 distinct CDR3 sequences; roughly 50% of them were found once. The ten largest clones represent 4% to 5% of the sample.

Beyond this particular receptor, the publication reports: Normalized Chao1 diversity was significantly lower in multiple sclerosis patients than controls, suggesting substantial peripheral T-cell clonal expansion. About 5 TRBV segments, including TRBV5-6, TRBV5-1 and TRBV20-1, were significantly more frequent in patients than controls. The multiple sclerosis patient group was slightly younger than the control group. Direct clustering with F measure revealed strong co-clustering of samples prepared in the same batch, which led to a batch-effect correction.

CDR1 and CDR2 (SQVTM, ANQGSEA) derive from the germline V gene. The CDR3 runs 13 residues from the cysteine to the phenylalanine. Kept here is only the CDR3 DNA, which spans 39 bases and is read in frame from base 1. V is reduced by 6 bases and J by 0 bases, leaving a spacing of 11 bases between them. To demonstrate the VDJtools post-analysis software, the study profiled TCR beta repertoires from the peripheral blood of about a dozen young patients with multiple sclerosis. The multiple sclerosis patients were children and adolescents ranging in age from 6 to 15 years. This clonotype was obtained from a girl aged 10 to 17 with multiple sclerosis. Sequencing used blood. Recombination connected TRBV29-1 to TRBJ1-2; a confident D gene designation cannot be given. In nucleotides, the sequence is TGCAGCGTAGCACCCCCAGCTAACTATGGCTACACCTTC. Its coded protein is CSVAPPANYGYTF.